This T cell receptor beta chain was captured in a study of molecular identifiers for immune sequencing clone quantification. Study-wide findings and caveats: Barcode-sharing identical TCR molecules could underestimate highly expanded clone sizes.

Regarding this clonotype: The antigen is unknown.

The CDR3 runs 12 residues. Trimming stripped 3 bases from V and 9 bases from J, with 9 bases between. Listed TCR primers and previously described methods were used for bulk TCR libraries. In TCRdb, the PCR reads were re-called with MiXCR into one record per CDR3 protein. The sample includes hundreds of thousands of distinct CDR3 sequences, around 25% of them seen just once. The sequenced material came from naive CD8+ T cells from blood, with Jurkat cell RNA spiked in. The subset denotes: FACS-sorted CD8+CD4-CCR7+CD45RA+ naive T cells. The chain joins TRBV12-3 or TRBV12-4 to TRBJ2-1, with D uncertain. This clonotype was sampled from a human donor in good health. Some libraries in this study had Jurkat cell RNA spiked in. The CDR3 region is CASSLNPGEQFF. The DNA of the CDR3 is TGTGCCAGCAGTTTGAATCCAGGTGAGCAGTTCTTC.